The subject of this entry is one TCR beta chain. Its target is not known. The entry originates in a study of shared clonotypes between healthy human individuals. Points from the study as a whole: Generally, estimated richness proved larger in naive subsets than it did in memory subsets.

Healthy HIV-negative adults with no recent acute infections or vaccinations were recruited as donors. Here immunoSEQ multiplex PCR was the method, and the copy in TCRdb shows in-frame clones only, minus some. Here the sample spans 150,000 to 200,000 clones, about 93% being singletons. The CDR3 extends over 13 amino acids. Trimming took off 3 bases at V and 10 bases at J, with 13 bases between the two ends. From germline, CDR1 is ENHRY and CDR2 SYGVKD. The clonotype comes from a woman aged 25 to 39 in good health. The V gene is TRBV10-3, the J gene TRBJ2-1; D gene unclear. Sequencing was carried out using naive CD4+ T cells sorted from blood. The subset was: CD45RA+ positively selected. In DNA form, the CDR3 reads TGTGCCATCAGTGACTATTCCACACAGGAGCAGTTCTTC. Protein: CAISDYSTQEQFF.